Listed below are T cell receptor beta chains from one sample, sequenced in a study of identical twins. A single record per CDR3 protein comes from TCRdb applying MiXCR to the 5' RACE reads. The profile covers around 480,000 distinct CDR3 sequences, with roughly 13% appearing a single time and approximately 0.98% taken by the ten largest. The data also belong to a second study, concerning yellow fever vaccine responses in identical twins.

Sequencing was performed on CD4+ T cells sorted from blood. These receptors originate from a woman aged 18-29 years in good health. CDR3s include the opening cysteine and the closing phenylalanine or tryptophan. D genes are given only for firm matches. Part of the rows lack a size; the others show once, few, many or a class for expanded clones.

D gene | clone size | J gene | V gene | CDR3 protein | CDR3 DNA
- | - | TRBJ2-1 | TRBV7-7 | CASSLAHNNEQFF | TGTGCTAGCAGCTTAGCACACAACAATGAGCAGTTCTTC
- | few | TRBJ2-7 | TRBV7-9 | CASSLGRAGTYEQYF | TGTGCCAGCAGCTTGGGTAGGGCCGGGACCTACGAGCAGTACTTC
- | - | TRBJ2-5 | TRBV4-3 | CASSRTTNNQETQYF | TGCGCCAGCAGCCGGACTACCAACAACCAAGAGACCCAGTACTTC
- | - | TRBJ2-7 | TRBV7-6 | CASSLGSFPYEQYF | TGTGCCAGCAGCTTGGGATCGTTCCCCTACGAGCAGTACTTC
TRBD2 | few | TRBJ2-3 | TRBV11-2 | CASSLRTSGRAIDTQYF | TGTGCCAGCAGCTTACGGACTAGCGGGAGGGCTATAGATACGCAGTATTTT
TRBD1 | few | TRBJ2-1 | TRBV20-1 | CSARTGGYNEQFF | TGCAGTGCTAGGACAGGGGGCTACAATGAGCAGTTCTTC
- | - | TRBJ2-1 | TRBV10-3 | CAISYDRDANEQFF | TGTGCCATCAGTTATGACCGGGACGCAAATGAGCAGTTCTTC
- | few | TRBJ1-5 | TRBV7-2 | CASSRYRGNQPQHF | TGTGCCAGCAGCCGGTACAGGGGCAATCAGCCCCAGCATTTT
- | - | TRBJ2-5 | TRBV3-1 | CASSQGPGVKTQYF | TGTGCCAGCAGCCAAGGGCCCGGGGTGAAGACCCAGTACTTC
TRBD2 | few | TRBJ2-2 | TRBV27 | CASSFTSGGTGELFF | TGTGCCAGCAGTTTCACTAGCGGGGGAACCGGGGAGCTGTTTTTT
TRBD1 | few | TRBJ1-1 | TRBV5-1 | CASSLTGTGYGTEAFF | TGCGCCAGCAGCCTCACCGGGACAGGGTATGGGACTGAAGCTTTCTTT
- | many | TRBJ1-1 | TRBV12-3/TRBV12-4 | CASSPPRDHTEAFF | TGTGCCAGCAGTCCCCCTCGGGATCACACTGAAGCTTTCTTT
- | few | TRBJ2-1 | TRBV25-1 | CASSALYNEQFF | TGTGCCAGCAGTGCTCTCTACAATGAGCAGTTCTTC
TRBD1 | - | TRBJ2-3 | TRBV5-5 | CASSLGGTGVTDTQYF | TGTGCCAGCAGCTTGGGCGGGACAGGGGTCACAGATACGCAGTATTTT
TRBD2 | few | TRBJ2-3 | TRBV6-5 | CASSYSGLAGGTARDTQYF | TGTGCCAGCAGTTATTCTGGACTAGCGGGGGGAACGGCCAGAGATACGCAGTATTTT
- | few | TRBJ1-2 | TRBV29-1 | CSVEDSGGKDYGYTF | TGCAGCGTTGAAGATTCGGGGGGCAAGGACTATGGCTACACCTTC
- | few | TRBJ2-1 | TRBV29-1 | CSVEEPRGGYNEQFF | TGCAGCGTTGAAGAACCCAGGGGGGGCTACAATGAGCAGTTCTTC
- | - | TRBJ2-1 | TRBV5-1 | CASSAPTDEQFF | TGCGCCAGCAGCGCCCCGACTGATGAGCAGTTCTTC
- | few | TRBJ2-5 | TRBV2 | CASNSFGDQETQYF | TGTGCCAGCAATTCCTTCGGCGACCAAGAGACCCAGTACTTC
TRBD2 | - | TRBJ2-6 | TRBV18 | CASSPGRLSGANVLTF | TGTGCCAGCTCCCCCGGGAGGCTTTCTGGGGCCAACGTCCTGACTTTC
- | - | TRBJ2-7 | TRBV20-1 | CSAQEGARGQYF | TGCAGTGCTCAGGAGGGGGCCCGGGGGCAGTACTTC
- | few | TRBJ2-7 | TRBV20-1 | CSAEGPSRQVTLYEQYF | TGCAGTGCTGAGGGTCCCTCACGACAGGTCACTCTCTACGAGCAGTACTTC
- | many | TRBJ2-1 | TRBV24-1 | CATSDRVVGEQFF | TGTGCCACCAGTGACCGGGTAGTCGGTGAGCAGTTCTTC
TRBD2 | - | TRBJ2-2 | TRBV5-1 | CASRPQREVITGELFF | TGCGCCAGCCGACCCCAGCGGGAGGTGATAACCGGGGAGCTGTTTTTT
TRBD1 | few | TRBJ2-3 | TRBV7-8 | CASSSGQGAINTQYF | TGTGCCAGCAGCTCCGGACAGGGGGCGATAAATACGCAGTATTTT
- | few | TRBJ1-1 | TRBV11-2 | CASSFMGTEAFF | TGTGCCAGCAGCTTTATGGGTACTGAAGCTTTCTTT
- | few | TRBJ2-3 | TRBV7-3 | CASLVAGLLQSTDTQYF | TGTGCCAGTCTCGTGGCGGGGCTCCTGCAAAGCACAGATACGCAGTATTTT
- | many | TRBJ1-5 | TRBV5-1 | CASSWAGDQPQHF | TGCGCCAGCAGCTGGGCAGGGGATCAGCCCCAGCATTTT
TRBD2 | few | TRBJ2-2 | TRBV7-2 | CASKRGGGGELFF | TGTGCCAGCAAGCGGGGGGGCGGCGGGGAGCTGTTTTTT
TRBD2 | - | TRBJ2-1 | TRBV9 | CASSVGGRGYNEQFF | TGTGCCAGCAGCGTAGGCGGGAGAGGGTACAATGAGCAGTTCTTC
- | many | TRBJ2-7 | TRBV12-3/TRBV12-4 | CASSSGRVEQYF | TGTGCCAGCAGCTCCGGACGGGTAGAGCAGTACTTC
- | few | TRBJ2-7 | TRBV6-5 | CASRTASSYEQYF | TGTGCCAGCAGGACCGCAAGCTCCTACGAGCAGTACTTC
- | - | TRBJ2-2 | TRBV20-1 | CSARVAGPSPGELFF | TGCAGTGCTAGAGTCGCAGGACCTTCCCCCGGGGAGCTGTTTTTT
- | many | TRBJ2-3 | TRBV29-1 | CSVARTQKMYTQYF | TGCAGCGTTGCCAGGACTCAAAAAATGTATACGCAGTATTTT
- | - | TRBJ2-3 | TRBV12-3/TRBV12-4 | CASSEDTRGDTQYF | TGTGCCAGCAGTGAAGACACCCGCGGAGATACGCAGTATTTT
- | - | TRBJ2-2 | TRBV20-1 | CSAGLRVNTGELFF | TGCAGTGCCGGTCTGCGGGTGAACACCGGGGAGCTGTTTTTT
- | few | TRBJ2-5 | TRBV20-1 | CSARSYLGAQETQYF | TGCAGTGCTAGATCGTATCTAGGGGCCCAGGAGACCCAGTACTTC
- | - | TRBJ2-5 | TRBV12-5 | CASGPGVGETQYF | TGTGCTAGTGGTCCCGGGGTGGGAGAGACCCAGTACTTC
- | few | TRBJ2-7 | TRBV5-1 | CASSGYAYEQYF | TGCGCCAGCAGTGGCTACGCCTACGAGCAGTACTTC
- | few | TRBJ2-7 | TRBV20-1 | CSARSPRGLDEQYF | TGCAGTGCTAGATCCCCCAGGGGCCTCGACGAGCAGTACTTC
- | many | TRBJ2-3 | TRBV5-1 | CASSASGDTQYF | TGCGCCAGCAGCGCATCAGGAGATACGCAGTATTTT
TRBD1 | many | TRBJ2-1 | TRBV28 | CASSPRGTGGENEQFF | TGTGCCAGCAGTCCAAGGGGGACAGGGGGCGAGAATGAGCAGTTCTTC
- | once | TRBJ1-5 | TRBV5-1 | CASSYLPGQSNQPQHF | TGCGCCAGCAGCTACCTCCCTGGACAGTCAAATCAGCCCCAGCATTTT
- | - | TRBJ2-7 | TRBV3-1 | CASSQVRPKGESYEQYF | TGTGCCAGCAGCCAAGTCAGGCCGAAAGGGGAGAGCTACGAGCAGTACTTC
TRBD2 | - | TRBJ2-7 | TRBV20-1 | CSARDKASGHPEQYF | TGCAGTGCTAGAGATAAGGCTAGCGGTCACCCGGAGCAGTACTTC
- | - | TRBJ2-7 | TRBV6-1 | CASSASEGQLYEQYF | TGTGCCAGCAGCGCCTCGGAGGGTCAATTGTACGAGCAGTACTTC
- | few | TRBJ1-2 | TRBV3-1 | CASSQGGKSLYGYTF | TGTGCCAGCAGCCAGGGAGGCAAGAGCTTATATGGCTACACCTTC
- | few | TRBJ2-3 | TRBV29-1 | CSVVSDTQYF | TGCAGCGTTGTATCAGATACGCAGTATTTT
TRBD1 | - | TRBJ2-7 | TRBV20-1 | CSAGTEDTSSYEQYF | TGCAGTGCGGGGACAGAGGACACAAGCTCCTACGAGCAGTACTTC
- | - | TRBJ2-2 | TRBV12-3/TRBV12-4 | CASSRASDTGELFF | TGTGCCAGCAGCCGAGCTAGCGACACCGGGGAGCTGTTTTTT
- | many | TRBJ2-3 | TRBV12-3/TRBV12-4 | CASRPYRFTDTQYF | TGTGCCAGCAGACCCTACCGCTTCACAGATACGCAGTATTTT